The subject of this entry is one T cell receptor (beta chain). Its antigen is still unknown. Measured with immunoSEQ multiplex PCR; TCRdb has only the in-frame clones, and not every one. This sample has 40,000 to 50,000 clones, with just under 80% found just once. The sort gate was single viable CD3+CD4+CD8-CD45RO+ cells for memory CD4+ T cells. Germline CDR1 is SEHNR and CDR2 is FQNEAQ (reference sequence). The CDR3 sequence is 13 residues long. The V and J ends lost 11 bases and 0 bases respectively, with 11 bases between them. This record comes from a study of memory CD4+ T cells and cytomegalovirus serostatus. About the research overall: This sample comes from healthy Belgian adults, 9 CMV seropositive, some 22 seronegative. Study findings and constraints: Each of around 69 CMV-associated TCRbeta sequences occurred in one to five individuals.

This TCR was recovered from an adult in good health and CMV-seronegative. Sequenced: memory CD4+ T cells from blood. V is TRBV7-9 and J is TRBJ1-5; maybe TRBD1 (6 bases). CDR3 in amino acids: CASGQNSNQPQHF. The DNA of the CDR3 is TGTGCCTCCGGACAGAATAGCAATCAGCCCCAGCATTTT.